Following are 9 T cell receptor beta chains from one sample sequenced in a study of blood T cell repertoires in COVID-19. Sequenced by immunoSEQ multiplex PCR; TCRdb stores in-frame clones only, minus some. Among fewer than 350,000 clones listed, 85% were seen once. The specimen was PBMCs or T cells enriched from blood (not recorded which). The source of these receptors is a woman between 45 and 60 years old who had recovered from COVID-19.

This sequence joins TRBV6-1 and TRBJ1-2; 11 nucleotides line up with TRBD1. Germline CDR1 and CDR2: MNHNS and SASEGT. The junction had 1 base not matched to a gene; V was cut back by 1 base and J by 6 bases. This CDR3 is 14 amino acids long. In DNA form, the CDR3 reads TGTGCCAGCAGTGAAGGGACAGGGGGCGATGGCTACACCTTC. It codes for CASSEGTGGDGYTF.

The gene calls are TRBV6-5 and TRBJ2-1, with 11 bases matching TRBD2. With 4 bases clipped from V and 4 bases from J, the junction kept 3 bases outside the gene matches. Germline CDR1 reads MNHEY; CDR2 reads SVGAGI. The CDR3 extends over 15 amino acids. Here the CDR3 reads CASSSPSGRYNEQFF. CDR3 sequence (DNA): TGTGCCAGCAGTTCGCCTAGCGGGAGGTACAATGAGCAGTTCTTC.

The chain couples TRBV19 to TRBJ2-5; 12 bases match TRBD2. The CDR3 sequence is 16 residues long. The germline CDR1 and CDR2 sequences are LNHDA and SQIVND (reference sequence). V gave up 3 bases and J gave up 2 bases; unmatched junction bases: 4. The CDR3 region is CASSIIGTSGQETQYF. The CDR3 nucleotides are TGTGCCAGTAGTATTATCGGGACTAGCGGGCAAGAGACCCAGTACTTC.

This chain links TRBV12-3 or TRBV12-4 with TRBJ2-7, with TRBD1 identical over 7 bases. The length of the CDR3 is 12 residues. The V and J ends lost 5 bases and 6 bases, in that order; junction bases with no gene match: 4. The CDR3 DNA is TGTGCCAGCAGTACGACAGGGTCCGAGCAGTACTTC. This gives the protein CASSTTGSEQYF.

J is TRBJ2-5 and V is TRBV7-9; TRBD1 aligns across 7 bases. This CDR3 has 14 amino acids. Germline CDR1 is SEHNR and CDR2 is FQNEAQ (reference sequence). Trimming cost V 4 bases and J 2 bases; bases outside gene matches: 4. DNA for the CDR3: TGTGCCAGCAGCTCGACGGGACAGCAAGAGACCCAGTACTTC. This codes for CASSSTGQQETQYF.

The rearrangement uses TRBV11-1 and TRBJ1-1; D is perhaps TRBD1 (6 bases). Trimming removed 5 bases from V and 10 bases from J, with 17 bases in between. The CDR3 is made up of 13 amino acids. Germline V CDR1 and CDR2: SGHAT, FQDESV (reference sequence). CDR3 nucleotides: TGTGCCAGCAGCCTGCCCAGGGGAAAGAGAGCTTTCTTT. It encodes CASSLPRGKRAFF.

The chain joins TRBV6-5 to TRBJ1-1, with unresolved D. The V end was cut by 5 bases, the J end by 12 bases, with 16 bases between. CDR1 is MNHEY, CDR2 SVGAGI, per germline. There are 12 residues in the CDR3. CDR3 coding DNA: TGTGCCAGCAGTCCCCCGACGGGTACAACTTTCTTT. Its translation: CASSPPTGTTFF.

The chain uses TRBV5-4 and TRBJ1-1; TRBD1 is a possible D gene (5 bases). Trimming removed 4 bases from V and 1 base from J, with 14 bases in between. The germline gives CDR1 SGHNT, CDR2 YYREEE (reference sequence). The CDR3 runs 15 residues. CDR3 bases: TGTGCCAGCAGCCATATAATAGACAGGAACACTGAAGCTTTCTTT. Protein sequence: CASSHIIDRNTEAFF.

The V call is TRBV19, the J call TRBJ1-1; 7 nucleotides agree with TRBD1. Germline V gene sequence: CDR1 LNHDA, CDR2 SQIVND (reference sequence). Trimming at V came to 4 bases and at J to 1 base, leaving 9 bases not matched to a gene. This CDR3 spans 16 amino acids. CDR3 region: CASSRPRDSQNTEAFF. CDR3 in DNA: TGTGCCAGTAGTAGGCCCCGGGACAGCCAGAACACTGAAGCTTTCTTT. The full variable domain, its missing parts supplied by reference TRBV19 and TRBJ1-1, is DGGITQSPKYLFRKEGQNVTLSCEQNLNHDAMYWYRQDPGQGLRLIYYSQIVNDFQKGDIAEGYSVSREKKESFPLTVTSAQKNPTAFYLCASSRPRDSQNTEAFFGQGTRLTVV.